This is a list of T cell receptor beta chains from one sample in a study of OX40 agonist ivuxolimab in advanced cancers. Clones were sequenced by immunoSEQ multiplex PCR, and TCRdb holds only the in-frame ones, with some missing. The repertoire holds about 90,000 clones, with more than 75% as singletons. The input for sequencing was CD4+ or CD8+ T cells sorted from blood, taken in a trial of the OX40 agonist ivuxolimab. These receptors came from an adult with an advanced solid tumor such as melanoma, head and neck, liver or kidney cancer. CDR3s include the opening cysteine and the closing phenylalanine or tryptophan. The D gene is left open where the match is weak. Clone size is not always given. Where it is, it says once, few, many or a class for expanded clones.

size	V	J	D	DNA	CDR3
.	TRBV4-1	TRBJ2-1	TRBD1	TGCGCCAGCAGCCAAGTGGGACAGGGGGAGAATGAGCAGTTCTTC	CASSQVGQGENEQFF
.	TRBV5-1	TRBJ1-5	.	TGCGCCAGCAGCTTGGAGGGTTATCAGCCCCAGCATTTT	CASSLEGYQPQHF
.	TRBV19	TRBJ1-2	.	TGTGCCAGTAGTATTCCAGGGGAGAACTATGGCTACACCTTC	CASSIPGENYGYTF
.	TRBV23-1	TRBJ2-2	.	TGCGCCATCACTCAACAAAACGGGAATCGCGGGGAGCTGTTTTTT	CAITQQNGNRGELFF
.	TRBV5-1	TRBJ2-7	TRBD2	TGCGCCAGCAGCTCGGGACTAGCTCCCTACGAGCAGTACTTC	CASSSGLAPYEQYF
.	TRBV6-1	TRBJ2-2	.	TGTGCCAGCAGTGAAGCAAGAAACACCGGGGAGCTGTTTTTT	CASSEARNTGELFF
.	TRBV5-4	TRBJ1-2	.	TGTGCCAGCAGCTTGGTACAGGCTTCGGATGGCTACACCTTC	CASSLVQASDGYTF
once	TRBV19	TRBJ2-3	.	TGTGCCAGTAGTATAGCGGGGCGCACAGATACGCAGTATTTT	CASSIAGRTDTQYF
.	TRBV15	TRBJ2-1	TRBD2	TGTGCCACCAGCAGACGGGCTAGCGGGAGAATCGTTAATGAGCAGTTCTTC	CATSRRASGRIVNEQFF
.	TRBV14	TRBJ1-5	.	TGTGCCAGCAGCCAAGCTCCTAATCAGCCCCAGCATTTT	CASSQAPNQPQHF
once	TRBV7-7	TRBJ2-3	TRBD2	TGTGCCAGCAGCCTCAGCGGGGGCACAGATACGCAGTATTTT	CASSLSGGTDTQYF
.	TRBV6-6	TRBJ1-2	TRBD1	TGTGCCAGCAGCGGACCGGGACAGGGGAACTATGGCTACACCTTC	CASSGPGQGNYGYTF
.	TRBV6-5	TRBJ1-1	.	TGTGCCAGCAGTTACTCGAATTCGGCCCGGGGAGCTTTCTTT	CASSYSNSARGAFF
.	TRBV30	TRBJ2-2	.	TGTGCCTGGACGGAGGGGGCCTGGACCGGGGAGCTGTTTTTT	CAWTEGAWTGELFF
.	TRBV7-2	TRBJ2-7	TRBD1	TGTGCCAGCAGCGTGGGCCGGGACAGACTTCCCCACGAGCAGTACTTC	CASSVGRDRLPHEQYF
.	TRBV6-5	TRBJ1-1	.	TGTGCCAGCAGCGGTTCTAGGGGCACTGAAGCTTTCTTT	CASSGSRGTEAFF
once	TRBV10-1	TRBJ2-2	TRBD1	TGCGCCAGCCACAAGTTAAAACCCGGGACAGGGACCGCTTACGGGGAGCTGTTTTTT	CASHKLKPGTGTAYGELFF
.	TRBV7-7	TRBJ2-1	.	TGTGCCAGCAGCTTAAACAGGGACAATGAGCAGTTCTTC	CASSLNRDNEQFF
once	TRBV5-1	TRBJ2-3	.	TGCGCCAGCAGCTCAAAGGACAGCACAGATACGCAGTATTTT	CASSSKDSTDTQYF
.	TRBV5-1	TRBJ2-7	.	TGCGCCAGCAGCGCTGGAGAAGCCGTATACGAGCAGTACTTC	CASSAGEAVYEQYF
.	TRBV4-1	TRBJ2-7	TRBD1	TGCGCCAGCAGTCCAAGAAGGGACAGGGGATACGAGCAGTACTTC	CASSPRRDRGYEQYF
.	TRBV21-1	TRBJ2-3	.	TGTGCCAGCAGCAATCGGACAGAGGGAACAGATACGCAGTATTTT	CASSNRTEGTDTQYF
.	TRBV20-1	TRBJ1-1	.	TGCAGTGCTACCGGACAAGAAGCTTTCTTT	CSATGQEAFF
.	TRBV7-8	TRBJ1-3	.	TGTGCCAGCAGCGGCTTGAGCTCTGGAAACACCATATATTTT	CASSGLSSGNTIYF
.	TRBV28	TRBJ2-1	.	TGTGCCAGCAACAAGGGTGGGGCCCCCAATGAGCAGTTCTTC	CASNKGGAPNEQFF